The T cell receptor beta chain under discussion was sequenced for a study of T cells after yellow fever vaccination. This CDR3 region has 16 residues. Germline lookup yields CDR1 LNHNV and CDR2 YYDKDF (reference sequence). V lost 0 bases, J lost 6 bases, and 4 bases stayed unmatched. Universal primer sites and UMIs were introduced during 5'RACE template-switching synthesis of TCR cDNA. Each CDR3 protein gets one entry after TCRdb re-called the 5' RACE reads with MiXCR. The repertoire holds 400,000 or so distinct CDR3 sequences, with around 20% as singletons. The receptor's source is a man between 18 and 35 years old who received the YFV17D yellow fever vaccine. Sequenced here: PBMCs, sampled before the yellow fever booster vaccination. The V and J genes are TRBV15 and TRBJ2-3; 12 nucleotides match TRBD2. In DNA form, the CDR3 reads TGTGCCACCAGCAGAGACCTAGCGGGGGGGCAGGATACGCAGTATTTT. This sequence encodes CATSRDLAGGQDTQYF.